This TCR beta chain was identified during a study of monozygotic twins with inflammatory bowel disease. Study-level results: Sharing of clonotypes with others was lower in IBD patients than in healthy twins, and this was especially so with disease activity. Differing immunosuppressive treatments may have added variability to patient repertoires.

CDR1 is SNHLY and CDR2 is FYNNEI in the germline V gene. The CDR3 spans 16 residues. During cDNA synthesis, UMIs that each contained a 6-nucleotide sample barcode were added by means of template switching. TCRdb re-called the 5' RACE reads and catalogs CDR3 proteins one per entry, DNA excluded. This table holds fewer than 550,000 distinct CDR3 sequences. Whole blood that had not undergone T cell sorting provided the isolated total RNA. About this clonotype itself: The antigen is unknown.

The V and J genes are TRBV2 and TRBJ1-6. The source of this sequence is a human donor with ulcerative colitis or Crohn's disease, or a healthy co-twin of an affected twin (not recorded which). The specimen was blood. The CDR3 region is CASSSGQGPYNSPLHF.